Below are 17 T cell receptor beta chains sequenced from a single sample in a study of blood T cell repertoires in COVID-19. Clones were sequenced by immunoSEQ multiplex PCR, and TCRdb holds only the in-frame ones, with some missing. The sample lists tens of thousands of clones; more than 90% were seen once. The sequencing input was peripheral blood. These receptor sequences come from a human donor with active COVID-19. The donor label of this sample is uncertain.

The V call is TRBV4-1, the J call TRBJ2-1; no reliable D call. The CDR3 sequence is 16 residues long. Germline assignment: CDR1 MGHRA and CDR2 YSYEKL. Trimming shortened V by 1 base and J by 1 base, and 11 bases separated the two germline ends. CDR3 region: CASSQGGWSSYNEQFF. The CDR3 nucleotides read TGCGCCAGCAGCCAAGGTGGGTGGAGTTCCTACAATGAGCAGTTCTTC.

The DNA for the CDR3 is TGTGCCTGGAGTTTAGGACAGGGGAAGAACGAGCAGTACTTC. Translating it yields CAWSLGQGKNEQYF. The gene calls are TRBV30 and TRBJ2-7; 9 bases fit TRBD1. Germline trimming cut 2 bases from V and 5 bases from J; bases unmatched to any gene: 7. Germline-derived CDR1 and CDR2 are GTSNPN and SVGIG (reference sequence). This CDR3 has 14 amino acids.

The chain combines TRBV2 with TRBJ2-7; D may be TRBD2 (5 bases). Germline CDR1 and CDR2: SNHLY and FYNNEI. This CDR3 has 12 amino acids. V lost 7 bases, J lost 7 bases, and 14 bases lay in between. The CDR3 reads CASNVGPGEQYF. The DNA for the CDR3 is TGTGCCAGCAACGTGGGTCCGGGGGAGCAGTACTTC.

The V gene is TRBV19, the J gene TRBJ2-7; 7 bases match TRBD1. V lost 6 bases, J lost 3 bases, and 2 bases stayed unmatched. CDR3 size: 12 residues. CDR1 and CDR2 (germline): LNHDA, SQIVND (reference sequence). CDR3 nucleotide sequence: TGTGCCAGTAGGGGACAGTTCTACGAGCAGTACTTC. Protein: CASRGQFYEQYF.

The V call is TRBV28, the J call TRBJ1-4, with a possible D match to TRBD1 (5 bases). Trimming removed 5 bases at V and 2 bases at J, with 12 bases between. Germline CDR1 is MDHEN and CDR2 is SYDVKM. The CDR3 consists of 15 residues. In nucleotides, the CDR3 is TGTGCCAGCAGTACCAATGGGGGGACTAATGAAAAACTGTTTTTT. Its protein product is CASSTNGGTNEKLFF. The variable domain in full, with the rest retrieved from reference TRBV28 and TRBJ1-4, is DVKVTQSSRYLVKRTGEKVFLECVQDMDHENMFWYRQDPGLGLRLIYFSYDVKMKEKGDIPEGYSVSREKKERFSLILESASTNQTSMYLCASSTNGGTNEKLFFGSGTQLSVL.

The V call is TRBV27, the J call TRBJ2-1; 7 bases fit TRBD2. V shed 3 bases and J 0 bases; nucleotides not matched to a gene: 2. The CDR3 loop spans 15 amino acids. The germline CDR1 and CDR2 sequences are MNHEY and SMNVEV (reference sequence). CDR3 region: CASSLGGSSYNEQFF. CDR3 coding DNA: TGTGCCAGCAGTTTGGGCGGGAGCTCCTACAATGAGCAGTTCTTC.

This chain connects TRBV27 to TRBJ1-4, with a weak D call TRBD1 (5 bases). The CDR3 has 16 amino acids. V was trimmed by 6 bases and J by 4 bases, leaving 18 bases between them. Germline lookup yields CDR1 MNHEY and CDR2 SMNVEV (reference sequence). In nucleotides, the CDR3 is TGTGCCAGCAGGGCGGGGTCGCAGGGCTTTAATGAAAAACTGTTTTTT. Protein product: CASRAGSQGFNEKLFF.

The chain recombines TRBV10-2 with TRBJ1-5; tentatively, D is TRBD1 (6 bases). There are 14 residues in the CDR3. The V and J ends lost 0 bases and 4 bases respectively, with 7 bases between them. CDR1 WSHSY and CDR2 SAAADI come from the germline V gene. CDR3 protein: CASSESGANQPQHF. CDR3 sequence (DNA): TGCGCCAGCAGTGAGTCGGGGGCTAATCAGCCCCAGCATTTT.

This chain joins TRBV5-1 and TRBJ2-3; 7 positions match TRBD1. The CDR3 runs to 14 residues. V lost 4 bases, J lost 6 bases, and 8 bases stayed unmatched. CDR1 is SGHRS, CDR2 YFSETQ, per germline. The CDR3 loop is CASSPRQGGDTQYF. CDR3 DNA: TGCGCCAGCAGCCCCAGACAGGGTGGGGATACGCAGTATTTT.

This clone showed up just once. The chain joins TRBV19 to TRBJ1-2; D is possibly TRBD1 (6 bases). The CDR3 has 13 residues. Germline CDR1 reads LNHDA; CDR2 reads SQIVND (reference sequence). The V and J ends lost 6 bases and 5 bases respectively, with 13 bases between them. In DNA, the CDR3 is TGTGCCAGTAGCACAGGGCCGACTTATGGCTACACCTTC. It is translated as CASSTGPTYGYTF.

The chain has TRBV28 and TRBJ2-7; 8 bases fit TRBD2. Germline loops: CDR1 MDHEN, CDR2 SYDVKM. V lost 6 bases to trimming and J lost 3 bases; unmatched junction nucleotides: 7. This CDR3 contains 14 residues. The CDR3 region is CASSPLAAYYEQYF. The CDR3 nucleotides are TGTGCCAGCAGCCCACTAGCGGCATACTACGAGCAGTACTTC. Complete variable domain (other parts from reference TRBV28 and TRBJ2-7): DVKVTQSSRYLVKRTGEKVFLECVQDMDHENMFWYRQDPGLGLRLIYFSYDVKMKEKGDIPEGYSVSREKKERFSLILESASTNQTSMYLCASSPLAAYYEQYFGPGTRLTVT.

V usage is TRBV4-3 and J usage is TRBJ2-7; 12 bases are a match to TRBD2. Trimming cost V 4 bases and J 4 bases; bases outside gene matches: 8. The CDR3 runs 16 residues. Germline lookup yields CDR1 LGHNA and CDR2 YSLEER. The CDR3 DNA reads as TGCGCCAGCAGCCGGGTCCTAGCGGGAGGGCCTTACGAGCAGTACTTC. It yields the protein CASSRVLAGGPYEQYF.

The chain is built from TRBV4-2 and TRBJ2-1; the D gene is possibly TRBD2 (5 bases). Trimming took 1 base from V and 4 from J, leaving 20 bases between them. The CDR3 is 18 residues long. CDR1 is LGHNA and CDR2 is YNFKEQ in the germline V gene. The CDR3: CASSQGGSGASFYNEQFF. In DNA, the CDR3 is TGTGCCAGCAGCCAAGGTGGCAGCGGCGCATCCTTTTACAATGAGCAGTTCTTC.

V is TRBV6-5 and J is TRBJ2-3; no firm D call. CDR1 and CDR2 from the germline V gene are MNHEY and SVGAGI. The CDR3 is 13 amino acids. Deletions cut 6 bases from V and 0 bases from J, with 7 bases between. For the CDR3, the DNA is TGTGCCAGCAGGAGAGGAAGCACAGATACGCAGTATTTT. Protein product: CASRRGSTDTQYF.

This sequence joins TRBV6-5 and TRBJ1-6; 9 nucleotides match TRBD1. V was pared by 0 bases and J by 6 bases, with 3 bases of the junction left unmatched. The CDR3 is made up of 16 amino acids. Germline V gene data show CDR1 as MNHEY and CDR2 as SVGAGI. The CDR3, as DNA: TGTGCCAGCAGTTACTCGGGACAGGGAAGTAATTCACCCCTCCACTTT. It codes for CASSYSGQGSNSPLHF.

V and J are TRBV7-2 and TRBJ1-2; D is perhaps TRBD1 (5 bases). This CDR3 is 13 amino acids long. Trimming removed 1 base from V and 8 bases from J, with 11 bases in between. CDR1 is SGHTA and CDR2 is FQGNSA in the germline V gene. DNA of the CDR3: TGTGCCAGCAGCTTAGGGGGCCCGTGGGGCTACACCTTC. Residues: CASSLGGPWGYTF.

The V and J genes are TRBV4-1 and TRBJ1-4; 9 positions match TRBD1. This CDR3 is 14 amino acids long. The ends lost 3 bases at V and 8 bases at J; junction bases unmatched: 4. Per germline, CDR1 MGHRA and CDR2 YSYEKL. This CDR3 reads CASSQGTGKEKLFF. For the CDR3, the DNA is TGCGCCAGCAGCCAGGGGACAGGGAAAGAAAAACTGTTTTTT.